The rows below give T cell receptor beta chains drawn from one sample of a study of cytomegalovirus exposure and HLA in healthy donors. Using immunoSEQ multiplex PCR, the repertoire was profiled, and TCRdb retains in-frame clones only, with some absent. In the table there are 100,000 or so clones, about two thirds of which are singletons. Sequencing was performed on PBMCs. Source of these receptors: a man aged 45 to 65 in good health and CMV-seronegative. The conserved cysteine and the conserved F or W are not part of the CDR3 here.

v_gene	j_gene	CDR3aa
TRBV9	TRBJ1-1	ASSEGGLLGTEAF
TRBV18	TRBJ1-1	ASSPDRGHTEAF
TRBV19	TRBJ2-3	ASDSAGLASDTQY
TRBV9	TRBJ2-1	ASAGTSSYNEQF
TRBV4-3	TRBJ2-1	ASSHSSGNPIGNEQF
TRBV19	-	ASRPTESSYEQY
TRBV27	TRBJ2-6	ASGPLNGANVLT
TRBV30	TRBJ2-3	AWRTGTETNPGLAGTYTDTQY
TRBV6-1	TRBJ1-2	ASTVLYGYT
TRBV19	TRBJ2-7	ASSDSSGGYEQY
TRBV28	TRBJ1-5	ASSSRPLGGNQPQH
TRBV5-6	TRBJ1-5	ASSRDRGQQPQH
TRBV15	TRBJ2-5	ATSRAGQRQETQY
TRBV5-5	TRBJ2-2	ASAPGGAYTGELF
TRBV29-1	TRBJ2-3	SVDRSGGDTQY
TRBV10-3	TRBJ2-3	AISESELSTTDTQY
TRBV29-1	TRBJ2-1	SVLRLADDYNEQF
TRBV7-9	TRBJ2-3	SSSPGSAGSTDTQY
TRBV18	TRBJ1-4	ASSPGTTDEKLF
TRBV5-1	TRBJ1-4	ASSLVGLEAPSTRLF
TRBV28	TRBJ1-3	ASSLSAGAFSGNTIY
TRBV27	TRBJ2-7	ASSLAGGRIYEQY
TRBV4-1	TRBJ2-1	ASSHLVPTAGDEQF
TRBV11-2	TRBJ1-6	ASSAAGGLHNSPLH
TRBV4-2	TRBJ2-3	ASSQNLLLTDTQY
TRBV6-5	TRBJ1-1	ASRPTIRGNTEAF
TRBV6-5	TRBJ1-1	ASKAGTAPEAF
TRBV4-2	TRBJ2-4	ASSQDSEVRGAKNIQY
TRBV5-1	TRBJ2-7	ASSLDSFSYEQY
TRBV5-6	TRBJ2-1	ASSSEGSGGPYNEQF
TRBV5-1	TRBJ2-1	ASSRSGQSSYNEQF
TRBV6-6	TRBJ2-7	ASSRTDRGKPHEQY
TRBV5-6	TRBJ2-5	ASSFTSGGIETQY
TRBV4-1	TRBJ2-7	ASSQDHVGEQY
TRBV9	TRBJ2-1	ASSIGGIEQF
TRBV6-6	TRBJ2-1	ASSRLADDNEQF
TRBV7-9	TRBJ1-4	SSSWRTGGDGKLF
TRBV11-2	TRBJ1-3	ASSTGVLSGNTIY
TRBV5-1	TRBJ1-1	ASSSEGNTEAF
TRBV10-3	TRBJ2-7	AIRKDRTDYEQY
TRBV18	TRBJ1-3	ASSPGAGSGNTIY
TRBV28	-	ASSLSDYEQY
TRBV11-2	TRBJ2-3	ASSLAGAGGTDTQY
TRBV19	TRBJ2-7	ASSRDRAAYEQY
TRBV14	TRBJ2-5	ASSQDGWQETQY
TRBV6-1	TRBJ1-2	ASSERMRGYT
TRBV9	TRBJ1-2	ASSVDGTGGGYT
TRBV28	TRBJ1-2	ASGGDSDYGYT
TRBV5-6	TRBJ1-2	ASSLWGTGDSYGYT
TRBV7-9	TRBJ2-1	ASSPGTSDYNEQF
TRBV28	TRBJ2-3	ASSRRQESTDTQY
TRBV7-6	TRBJ2-1	ASSMGLAGYNEQF
TRBV19	TRBJ2-7	ASSTSGGLRGIFYEQY
TRBV14	TRBJ2-7	ASSQGLAGAYEQY
TRBV6-1	TRBJ2-1	ASSASLGAPTLNEQF